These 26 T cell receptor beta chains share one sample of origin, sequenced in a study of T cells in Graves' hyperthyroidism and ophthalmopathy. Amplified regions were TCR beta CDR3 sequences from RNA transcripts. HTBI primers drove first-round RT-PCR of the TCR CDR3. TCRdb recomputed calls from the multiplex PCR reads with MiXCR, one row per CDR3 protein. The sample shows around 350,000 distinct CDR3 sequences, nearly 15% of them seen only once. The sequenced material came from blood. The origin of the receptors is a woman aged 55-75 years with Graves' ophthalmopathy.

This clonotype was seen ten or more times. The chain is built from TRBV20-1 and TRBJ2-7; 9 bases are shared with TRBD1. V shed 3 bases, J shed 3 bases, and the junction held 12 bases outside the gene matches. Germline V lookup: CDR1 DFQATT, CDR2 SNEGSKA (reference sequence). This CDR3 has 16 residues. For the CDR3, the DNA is TGCAGTGCTAGGGGCGGGACAGGGTATTCCCTCTACGAGCAGTACTTC. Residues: CSARGGTGYSLYEQYF.

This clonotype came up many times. The CDR3 DNA reads as TGCGCCAGCAGCTCCGGGACAGCGGACGAGCAGTACTTC. Translation gives CASSSGTADEQYF. This chain links TRBV5-1 with TRBJ2-7, with 7 positions matching TRBD1. CDR3 length: 13 amino acids. With V trimmed by 3 bases and J by 5 bases, 5 bases remained unmatched. Germline assignment: CDR1 SGHRS and CDR2 YFSETQ.

The CDR3 is CASKSLLAGGQETQYF. DNA of the CDR3: TGTGCCAGCAAAAGCTTATTGGCGGGAGGCCAAGAGACCCAGTACTTC. The chain links TRBV7-8 to TRBJ2-5; 8 bases agree with TRBD2. The CDR3 is 16 amino acids. CDR1 SGHVS and CDR2 FQNEAQ come from the germline V gene. J was trimmed by 1 base and V by 7 bases; bases with no gene match: 11.

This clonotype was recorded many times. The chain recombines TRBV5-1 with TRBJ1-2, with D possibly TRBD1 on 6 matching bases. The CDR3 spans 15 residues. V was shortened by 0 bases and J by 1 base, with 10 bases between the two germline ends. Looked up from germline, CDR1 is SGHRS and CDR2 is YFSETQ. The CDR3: CASSLAQGINYGYTF. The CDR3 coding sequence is TGCGCCAGCAGCTTGGCCCAGGGGATTAACTATGGCTACACCTTC. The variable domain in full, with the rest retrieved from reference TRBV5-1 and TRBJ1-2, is KAGVTQTPRYLIKTRGQQVTLSCSPISGHRSVSWYQQTPGQGLQFLFEYFSETQRNKGNFPGRFSGRQFSNSRSEMNVSTLELGDSALYLCASSLAQGINYGYTFGSGTRLTVV.

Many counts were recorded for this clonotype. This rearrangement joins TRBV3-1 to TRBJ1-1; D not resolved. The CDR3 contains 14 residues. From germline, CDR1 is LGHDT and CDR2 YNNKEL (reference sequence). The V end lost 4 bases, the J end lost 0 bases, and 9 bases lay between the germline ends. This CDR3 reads CASSLREMNTEAFF. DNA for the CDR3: TGTGCCAGCAGCCTCCGGGAAATGAACACTGAAGCTTTCTTT.

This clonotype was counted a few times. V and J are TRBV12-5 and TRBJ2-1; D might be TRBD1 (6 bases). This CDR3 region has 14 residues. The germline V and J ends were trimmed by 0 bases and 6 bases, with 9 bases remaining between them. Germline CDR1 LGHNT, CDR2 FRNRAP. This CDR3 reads CASGLVEGVNEQFF. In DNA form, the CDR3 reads TGTGCTAGTGGTTTGGTAGAGGGGGTCAATGAGCAGTTCTTC.

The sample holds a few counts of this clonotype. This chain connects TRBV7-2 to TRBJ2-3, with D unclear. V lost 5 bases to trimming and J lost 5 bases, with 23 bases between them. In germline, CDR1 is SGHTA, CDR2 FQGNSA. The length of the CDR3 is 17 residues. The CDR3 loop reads CASSQDFPIRDVDTQYF. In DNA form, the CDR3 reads TGTGCCAGCAGCCAAGATTTCCCCATTAGGGATGTAGATACGCAGTATTTT.

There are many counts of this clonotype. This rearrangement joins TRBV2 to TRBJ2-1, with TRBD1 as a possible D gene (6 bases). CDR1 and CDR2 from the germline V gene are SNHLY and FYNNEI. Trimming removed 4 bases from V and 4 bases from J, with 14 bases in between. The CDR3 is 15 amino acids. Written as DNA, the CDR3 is TGTGCCAGCAGTGCCCGACAGGAACCTTACAATGAGCAGTTCTTC. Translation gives CASSARQEPYNEQFF.

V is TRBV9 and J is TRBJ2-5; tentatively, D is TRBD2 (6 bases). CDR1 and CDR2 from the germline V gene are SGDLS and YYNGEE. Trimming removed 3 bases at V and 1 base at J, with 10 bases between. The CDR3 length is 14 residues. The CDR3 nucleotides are TGTGCCAGCAGCGGTGGAGGGGCCCAAGAGACCCAGTACTTC. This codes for CASSGGGAQETQYF.

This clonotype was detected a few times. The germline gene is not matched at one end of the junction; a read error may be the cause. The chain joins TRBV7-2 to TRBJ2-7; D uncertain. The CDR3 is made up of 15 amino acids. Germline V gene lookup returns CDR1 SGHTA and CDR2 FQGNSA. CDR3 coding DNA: TGTGTCAGCAGCCCCAGTTGGGGTATCTCCTACGAGCAGTACTTC. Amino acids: CVSSPSWGISYEQYF. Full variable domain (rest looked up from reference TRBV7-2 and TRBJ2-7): GAGVSQSPSNKVTEKGKDVELRCDPISGHTALYWYRQSLGQGLEFLIYFQGNSAPDKSGLPSDRFSAERTGGSVSTLTIQRTQQEDSAVYLCVSSPSWGISYEQYFGPGTRLTVT.

As DNA, the CDR3 is TGCAGTGCTAGCCCCACCGCGAGGGTACGCAGCACAGATACGCAGTATTTT. Protein: CSASPTARVRSTDTQYF. The rearrangement links TRBV20-1 to TRBJ2-3, with TRBD2 as a possible D gene (5 bases). The CDR3 has 17 amino acids. Per germline, CDR1 DFQATT and CDR2 SNEGSKA (reference sequence). With 3 bases removed from V and 0 bases from J, the gap between germline ends came to 19 bases.

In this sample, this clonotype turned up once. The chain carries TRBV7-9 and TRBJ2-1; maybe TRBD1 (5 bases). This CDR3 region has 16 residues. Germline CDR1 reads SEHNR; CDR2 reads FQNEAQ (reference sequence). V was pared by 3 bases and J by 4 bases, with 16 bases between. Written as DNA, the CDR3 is TGTGCCAGCAGCTTGGCGGAAGGGGCCTATTACAATGAGCAGTTCTTC. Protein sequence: CASSLAEGAYYNEQFF.

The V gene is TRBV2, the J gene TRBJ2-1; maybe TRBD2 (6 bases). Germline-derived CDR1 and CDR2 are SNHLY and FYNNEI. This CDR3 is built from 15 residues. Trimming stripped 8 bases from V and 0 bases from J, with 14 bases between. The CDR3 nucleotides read TGTGCCAGCCGAGTGTTGGGGGGCTCCTACAATGAGCAGTTCTTC. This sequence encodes CASRVLGGSYNEQFF. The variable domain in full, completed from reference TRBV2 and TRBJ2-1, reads EPEVTQTPSHQVTQMGQEVILRCVPISNHLYFYWYRQILGQKVEFLVSFYNNEISEKSEIFDDQFSVERPDGSNFTLKIRSTKLEDSAMYFCASRVLGGSYNEQFFGPGTRLTVL.

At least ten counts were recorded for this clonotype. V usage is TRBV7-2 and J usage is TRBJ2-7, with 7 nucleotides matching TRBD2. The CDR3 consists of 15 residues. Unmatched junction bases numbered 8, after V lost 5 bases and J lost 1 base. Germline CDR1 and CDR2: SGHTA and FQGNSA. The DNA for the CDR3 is TGTGCCAGCAGCCCTGGGGTAGCGGGTTCCTACGAGCAGTACTTC. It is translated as CASSPGVAGSYEQYF.

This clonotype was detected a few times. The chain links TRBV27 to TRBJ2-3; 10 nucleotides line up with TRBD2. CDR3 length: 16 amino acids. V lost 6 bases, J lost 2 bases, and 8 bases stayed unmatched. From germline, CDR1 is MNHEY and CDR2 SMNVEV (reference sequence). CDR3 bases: TGTGCCAGCAGACTCGGCCTAGCGGGAGCCACAGATACGCAGTATTTT. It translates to CASRLGLAGATDTQYF.

In DNA form, the CDR3 reads TGCGCCAGCAGCGGGGGACAGAGTATCGCTTCAGAGACCCAGTACTTC. This sequence encodes CASSGGQSIASETQYF. The chain combines TRBV5-1 with TRBJ2-5, with TRBD1 identical over 7 bases. The CDR3 is made up of 16 amino acids. CDR1 SGHRS and CDR2 YFSETQ come from the germline V gene. The V segment lost 4 bases and the J segment 4 bases; nucleotides outside the gene matches: 13.

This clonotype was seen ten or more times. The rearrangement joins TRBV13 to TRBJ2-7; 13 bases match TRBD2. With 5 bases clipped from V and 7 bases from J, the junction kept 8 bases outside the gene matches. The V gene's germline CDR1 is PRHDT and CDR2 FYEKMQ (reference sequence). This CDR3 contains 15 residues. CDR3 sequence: CASSAQRTSGSEQYF. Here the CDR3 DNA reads TGTGCCAGCAGCGCCCAGAGGACTAGCGGGAGTGAGCAGTACTTC.

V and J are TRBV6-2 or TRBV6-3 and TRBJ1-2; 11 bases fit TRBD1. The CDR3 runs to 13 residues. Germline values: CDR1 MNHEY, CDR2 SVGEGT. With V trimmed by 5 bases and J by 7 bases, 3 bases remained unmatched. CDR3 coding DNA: TGTGCCAGCAGTGGGACAGGGGGTGGTGGCTACACCTTC. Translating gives CASSGTGGGGYTF.

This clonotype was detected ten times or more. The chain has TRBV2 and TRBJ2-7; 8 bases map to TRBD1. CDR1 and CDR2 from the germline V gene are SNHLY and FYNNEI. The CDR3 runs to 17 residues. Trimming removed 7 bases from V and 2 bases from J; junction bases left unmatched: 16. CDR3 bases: TGTGCCAGCACCCAAACGGGGGACAGGCGAATTACCTACGAGCAGTACTTC. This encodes CASTQTGDRRITYEQYF.

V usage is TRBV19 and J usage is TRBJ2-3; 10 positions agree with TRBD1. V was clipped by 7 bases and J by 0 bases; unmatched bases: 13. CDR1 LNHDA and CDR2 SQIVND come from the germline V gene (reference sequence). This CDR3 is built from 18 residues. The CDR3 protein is CASTYRTGGPTSTDTQYF. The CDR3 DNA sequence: TGTGCCAGTACCTATAGGACAGGGGGTCCAACTAGCACAGATACGCAGTATTTT.

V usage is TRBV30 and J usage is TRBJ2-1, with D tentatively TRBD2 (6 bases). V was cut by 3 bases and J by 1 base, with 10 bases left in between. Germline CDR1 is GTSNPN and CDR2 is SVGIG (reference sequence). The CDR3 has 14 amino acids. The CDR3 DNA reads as TGTGCCTGGAGGTACAGCGGGTCCTACAATGAGCAGTTCTTC. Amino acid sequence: CAWRYSGSYNEQFF.

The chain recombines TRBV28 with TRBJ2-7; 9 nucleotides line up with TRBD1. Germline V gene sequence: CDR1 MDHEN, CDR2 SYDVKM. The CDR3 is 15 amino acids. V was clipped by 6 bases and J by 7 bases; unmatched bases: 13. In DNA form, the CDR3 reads TGTGCCAGCAGCGCCACCGGGACAGGGTTCGAAGAGCAGTACTTC. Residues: CASSATGTGFEEQYF. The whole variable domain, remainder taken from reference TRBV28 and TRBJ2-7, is DVKVTQSSRYLVKRTGEKVFLECVQDMDHENMFWYRQDPGLGLRLIYFSYDVKMKEKGDIPEGYSVSREKKERFSLILESASTNQTSMYLCASSATGTGFEEQYFGPGTRLTVT.

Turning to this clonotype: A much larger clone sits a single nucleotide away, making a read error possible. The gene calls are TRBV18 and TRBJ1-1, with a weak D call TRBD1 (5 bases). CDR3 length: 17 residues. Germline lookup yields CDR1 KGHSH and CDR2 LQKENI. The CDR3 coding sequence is TGTGCCAGATCACCACGTCTACAGGTCGCCGGAGGCACTGAAGCTTTCTTT. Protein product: CARSPRLQVAGGTEAFF. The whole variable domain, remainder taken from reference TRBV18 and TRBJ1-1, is NAGVMQNPRHLVRRRGQEARLRCSPMKGHSHVYWYRQLPEEGLKFMVYLQKENIIDESGMPKERFSAEFPKEGPSILRIQQVVRGDSAAYFCARSPRLQVAGGTEAFFGQGTRLTVV.

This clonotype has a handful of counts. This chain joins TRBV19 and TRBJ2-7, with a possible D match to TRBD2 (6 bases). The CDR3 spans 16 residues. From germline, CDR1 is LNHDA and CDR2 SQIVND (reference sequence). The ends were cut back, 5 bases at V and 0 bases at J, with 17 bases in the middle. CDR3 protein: CASSPRGGLSSYEQYF. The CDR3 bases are TGTGCCAGTAGTCCCCGTGGGGGGTTAAGCTCCTACGAGCAGTACTTC. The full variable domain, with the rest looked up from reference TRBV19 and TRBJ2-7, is DGGITQSPKYLFRKEGQNVTLSCEQNLNHDAMYWYRQDPGQGLRLIYYSQIVNDFQKGDIAEGYSVSREKKESFPLTVTSAQKNPTAFYLCASSPRGGLSSYEQYFGPGTRLTVT.

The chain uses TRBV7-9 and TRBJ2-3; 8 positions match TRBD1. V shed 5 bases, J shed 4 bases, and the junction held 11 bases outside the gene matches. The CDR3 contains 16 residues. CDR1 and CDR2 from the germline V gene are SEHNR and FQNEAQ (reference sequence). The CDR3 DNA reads TGTGCCAGCAGCCCCGAACAGGGGGGATACGCAGATACGCAGTATTTT. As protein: CASSPEQGGYADTQYF.

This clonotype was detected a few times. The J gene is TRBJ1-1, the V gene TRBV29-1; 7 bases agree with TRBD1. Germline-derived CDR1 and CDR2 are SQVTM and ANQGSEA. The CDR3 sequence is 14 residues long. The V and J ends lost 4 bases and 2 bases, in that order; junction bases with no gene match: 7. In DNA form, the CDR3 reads TGCAGCGTTGGACAGGGCGGTTTCAACACTGAAGCTTTCTTT. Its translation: CSVGQGGFNTEAFF.